These 21 T cell receptor beta chains share one sample of origin, sequenced in a study of cytomegalovirus exposure and HLA in healthy donors. A multiplex PCR was run with 60 Vbeta primers and 13 Jbeta primers. The repertoire was sequenced with immunoSEQ multiplex PCR; TCRdb's copy has only in-frame clones and lacks some. The sample holds 100,000 to 150,000 clones; 74% are singletons and the top ten take roughly 6.3%. Sequenced sample: PBMCs. These receptors were taken from a woman aged 45-60 years in good health and CMV-seropositive.

This clone turned up a few times. The chain recombines TRBV18 with TRBJ1-5; 9 bases align to TRBD1. The CDR3 runs 16 residues. Germline assignment: CDR1 KGHSH and CDR2 LQKENI. J lost 4 bases, V lost 3 bases, and 7 bases had no gene match. Here the CDR3 reads CASSPFGQGTNQPQHF. CDR3 sequence (DNA): TGTGCCAGCTCACCTTTTGGACAGGGGACGAATCAGCCCCAGCATTTT.

This rearrangement joins TRBV27 to TRBJ1-5; 8 positions match TRBD1. V trimming: 6 bases; J trimming: 10 bases; junction bases outside the gene matches: 5. The germline V gene encodes CDR1 MNHEY and CDR2 SMNVEV (reference sequence). This CDR3 contains 12 residues. The CDR3 region is CASSRDRGPQHF. In DNA, the CDR3 is TGTGCCAGCAGCCGCGACAGGGGACCCCAGCATTTT.

The V gene is TRBV5-5, the J gene TRBJ2-5; 7 bases match TRBD1. CDR3 size: 14 residues. V trimming: 0 bases; J trimming: 4 bases; junction bases outside the gene matches: 3. CDR1 is SGHKS and CDR2 is YYEKEE in the germline V gene (reference sequence). CDR3 sequence reads: CASSLGQGVETQYF. In nucleotides, the CDR3 is TGTGCCAGCAGCTTGGGACAGGGCGTAGAGACCCAGTACTTC.

This clone occurred a few times. This chain uses TRBV6-1 with TRBJ1-3; 8 bases line up with TRBD1. The germline V gene encodes CDR1 MNHNS and CDR2 SASEGT. The ends lost 5 bases at V and 3 bases at J; junction bases unmatched: 3. This CDR3 has 14 residues. In nucleotides, the CDR3 is TGTGCCAGCAGTTCGACAGGGGTTGGAAACACCATATATTTT. Residues: CASSSTGVGNTIYF.

The genes are TRBV7-6 and TRBJ2-7; 11 bases fit TRBD1. After removal of 6 bases from V and 6 bases from J, the junction contained 4 bases not matched to a gene. Germline values: CDR1 SGHVS, CDR2 FNYEAQ. This CDR3 contains 13 residues. The CDR3, as DNA: TGTGCCAGCAGTCAGGACAGGGGGCGCGAGCAGTACTTC. Translating gives CASSQDRGREQYF.

This clone was detected once. The V gene is TRBV5-1, the J gene TRBJ2-7; possibly TRBD1 for D (6 bases). The CDR3 consists of 15 residues. Trimming cost V 4 bases and J 2 bases, with 16 bases left between them. CDR1 SGHRS and CDR2 YFSETQ come from the germline V gene. The CDR3 DNA is TGCGCCAGCAGCCACGAGGGGGATTTACCCTACGAGCAGTACTTC. Its translation is CASSHEGDLPYEQYF.

The chain recombines TRBV6-6 with TRBJ1-1; the match to TRBD1 covers 8 bases. This CDR3 has 14 residues. With V trimmed by 6 bases and J by 3 bases, 6 bases remained unmatched. Per germline, CDR1 MNHNY and CDR2 SVGAGI (reference sequence). CDR3 sequence (DNA): TGTGCCAGCAGCTCGACAGGGGTGGACACTGAAGCTTTCTTT. Amino acids: CASSSTGVDTEAFF.

The CDR3 DNA is TGCGCCAGCATCGGGGCAGATACGCAGTATTTT. Translation gives CASIGADTQYF. This rearrangement joins TRBV5-1 to TRBJ2-3, with D possibly being TRBD2 (5 bases). Germline V gene sequence: CDR1 SGHRS, CDR2 YFSETQ. The CDR3 spans 11 residues. V shed 6 bases and J shed 4 bases, with 6 bases lying between them.

This chain joins TRBV5-4 and TRBJ2-1; a weak D match, TRBD1 (6 bases). Germline assignment: CDR1 SGHNT and CDR2 YYREEE (reference sequence). The CDR3 runs 15 residues. V gave up 1 base and J gave up 6 bases, with 14 bases separating them. CDR3 loop: CASSLLGARANEQFF. The CDR3 DNA reads TGTGCCAGCAGCTTGCTGGGGGCTCGCGCCAATGAGCAGTTCTTC.

In DNA, the CDR3 is TGTGCCAGCAGTCCTAGGGGAGGATCCTATAATTCACCCCTCCACTTT. As protein: CASSPRGGSYNSPLHF. The chain employs TRBV6-6 and TRBJ1-6, with D possibly matching TRBD1 (5 bases). The CDR3 spans 16 residues. Trimming cost V 5 bases and J 1 base, with 12 bases left between them. The V gene's germline CDR1 is MNHNY and CDR2 SVGAGI (reference sequence).

The table lists this clone with a few counts. This chain joins TRBV6-5 and TRBJ2-3; the match to TRBD2 covers 9 bases. Germline V lookup: CDR1 MNHEY, CDR2 SVGAGI. The CDR3 totals 15 residues. With V trimmed by 3 bases and J by 7 bases, 8 bases remained unmatched. The CDR3 region has the DNA TGTGCCAGCAGTTATGGCGGGGGGGCCTCAAATACGCAGTATTTT. This codes for CASSYGGGASNTQYF.

This chain joins TRBV9 and TRBJ2-3; perhaps TRBD1 as D (5 bases). Trimming shortened V by 0 bases and J by 4 bases, and 9 bases separated the two germline ends. The length of the CDR3 is 14 residues. Per germline, CDR1 SGDLS and CDR2 YYNGEE. CDR3 sequence: CASSVVAQADTQYF. The CDR3 DNA reads TGTGCCAGCAGCGTAGTAGCACAGGCAGATACGCAGTATTTT.

The chain is built from TRBV7-2 and TRBJ2-5; 10 positions match TRBD1. CDR3 size: 14 residues. With 5 bases clipped from V and 3 bases from J, the junction kept 3 bases outside the gene matches. In germline, CDR1 is SGHTA, CDR2 FQGNSA. The CDR3 reads CASSPGQGKETQYF. The CDR3 region has the DNA TGTGCCAGCAGCCCGGGACAGGGGAAAGAGACCCAGTACTTC.

The gene calls are TRBV5-1 and TRBJ2-5; 7 bases are a match to TRBD2. CDR1 is SGHRS and CDR2 is YFSETQ in the germline V gene. This CDR3 comprises 14 residues. Germline trimming cut 0 bases from V and 6 bases from J; bases unmatched to any gene: 5. DNA for the CDR3: TGCGCCAGCAGCTTGGAGGGCGGGGGACAGACCCAGTACTTC. Protein: CASSLEGGGQTQYF.

The chain couples TRBV5-8 to TRBJ1-2, with D unclear. The CDR3 covers 14 residues. Germline CDR1 SGHTS, CDR2 YDEGEE. The V end lost 5 bases, the J end lost 7 bases, and 18 bases lay between the germline ends. The CDR3 sequence: CASRHRRGRGGYTF. DNA for the CDR3: TGTGCCAGCAGACACCGGCGCGGGCGCGGTGGCTACACCTTC.

The sample holds a few counts of this clone. This chain joins TRBV5-8 and TRBJ1-3; 8 bases are a match to TRBD1. From germline, CDR1 is SGHTS and CDR2 YDEGEE. Germline trimming cut 1 base from V and 15 bases from J; bases unmatched to any gene: 3. The CDR3 contains 11 residues. This CDR3 is CASSLLDREYF. CDR3 sequence (DNA): TGTGCCAGCAGCTTGCTGGACAGGGAATATTTT.

This clone has just one count. This sequence joins TRBV5-1 and TRBJ2-5; no definite D call. The CDR3 is made up of 17 amino acids. Germline CDR1 and CDR2: SGHRS and YFSETQ. Trimming took off 4 bases at V and 2 bases at J, with 21 bases between the two ends. The CDR3, as DNA: TGCGCCAGCAGCCTAACGAATCTAGGAAGCCGACAAGAGACCCAGTACTTC. This translates into CASSLTNLGSRQETQYF. Supplemented by reference TRBV5-1 and TRBJ2-5, the full variable domain reads KAGVTQTPRYLIKTRGQQVTLSCSPISGHRSVSWYQQTPGQGLQFLFEYFSETQRNKGNFPGRFSGRQFSNSRSEMNVSTLELGDSALYLCASSLTNLGSRQETQYFGPGTRLLVL.

The chain carries TRBV27 and TRBJ1-5, with D unclear. Germline-derived CDR1 and CDR2 are MNHEY and SMNVEV (reference sequence). Trimming took off 4 bases at V and 1 base at J, with 11 bases between the two ends. The CDR3 runs 15 residues. The chain's CDR3 is CASSWARESNQPQHF. The DNA for the CDR3 is TGTGCCAGCAGTTGGGCGAGAGAGAGCAATCAGCCCCAGCATTTT.

This chain joins TRBV6-6 and TRBJ2-2, with 11 positions matching TRBD2. The germline V gene encodes CDR1 MNHNY and CDR2 SVGAGI (reference sequence). There are 15 residues in the CDR3. The junction had 5 bases not matched to a gene; V was cut back by 4 bases and J by 7 bases. This chain's CDR3 is CASSSLAGGHGELFF. CDR3 bases: TGTGCCAGCAGTTCGTTAGCGGGGGGGCACGGGGAGCTGTTTTTT.

The rearrangement uses TRBV19 and TRBJ1-4, with D uncertain. V was trimmed by 7 bases and J by 5 bases, leaving 17 bases between them. Germline values: CDR1 LNHDA, CDR2 SQIVND (reference sequence). There are 15 residues in the CDR3. For the CDR3, the DNA is TGTGCCAGTACCCTTTTTACGGGGAAGAATGAAAAACTGTTTTTT. It codes for CASTLFTGKNEKLFF.

This clone was observed a handful of times. V is TRBV7-2 and J is TRBJ2-7; TRBD1 matches 8 bases. Germline loops: CDR1 SGHTA, CDR2 FQGNSA. Trimming removed 4 bases from V and 0 bases from J; junction bases left unmatched: 5. The CDR3 sequence is 15 residues long. The CDR3 region is CASSSGQGVSYEQYF. The CDR3 bases are TGTGCCAGCAGCTCTGGACAGGGTGTCTCCTACGAGCAGTACTTC.